Listed below are T cell receptor beta chains from one sample, sequenced in a study of Ad26.COV2.S vaccination and SARS-CoV-2 variants. TCRdb's copy holds only in-frame clones and misses some; the assay was immunoSEQ multiplex PCR. The repertoire holds roughly 700,000 clones, 89% seen once, with approximately 1.5% in the top ten. Sequenced here: peripheral blood, sampled in a trial of Ad26.COV2.S vaccine versus placebo. All receptors come from a person aged 18-60 years who received the Ad26.COV2.S COVID-19 vaccine or a placebo. CDR3s include the opening cysteine and the closing phenylalanine or tryptophan. D genes are given only for firm matches. For some rows the clone size is stated as once, few or many, or as a class when expanded; others skip it.

j_gene,len,abundance,d_gene,v_gene,CDR3nt,CDR3aa
TRBJ2-7,14,-,-,TRBV23-1,TGCGCCAGCACCTCTGTTCCGGGCACCTACGAGCAGTACTTC,CASTSVPGTYEQYF
TRBJ2-2,17,-,TRBD2,TRBV7-9,TGTGCCAGCAGCTCATATGGCCTAGCGGGAGTCCCCGGGGAGCTGTTTTTT,CASSSYGLAGVPGELFF
TRBJ1-1,16,-,-,TRBV11-2,TGTGCCAGCAGCTCTTTTTGGGCAGGGCGGGTGACTGAAGCTTTCTTT,CASSSFWAGRVTEAFF
TRBJ2-7,15,few,TRBD2,TRBV6-5,TGTGCCAGCAGTTACCAGCGGGAGGGCACCTACGAGCAGTACTTC,CASSYQREGTYEQYF
TRBJ2-3,14,-,TRBD2,TRBV19,TGTGCCAGTAGTATTCGGGGGGACACAGATACGCAGTATTTT,CASSIRGDTDTQYF
TRBJ2-5,17,-,-,TRBV4-1,TGCGCCAGCAGCCAAGAGGGGGGGCTGACGGGTCGAGAGACCCAGTACTTC,CASSQEGGLTGRETQYF
TRBJ1-2,14,-,-,TRBV4-1,TGCGCCAGCAGCCAAGATTGGGCCGGGTCCGGCTACACCTTC,CASSQDWAGSGYTF
TRBJ2-5,16,-,-,TRBV11-2,TGTGCCAGCAGCTTCGTAGAGGAGGCAGGGTCGGAGACCCAGTACTTC,CASSFVEEAGSETQYF
TRBJ2-2,13,-,-,TRBV7-3,TGTGCCAGCAGCTCAAGCCACACCGGGGAGCTGTTTTTT,CASSSSHTGELFF
TRBJ1-5,14,-,-,TRBV3-1/TRBV3-2,TGTGCCAGCAGCGTTACAGGTAGCAATCAGCCCCAGCATTTT,CASSVTGSNQPQHF
TRBJ2-5,14,-,-,TRBV5-6,TGTGCCAGCAGCTTGCCCACGGGCCAAGAGACCCAGTACTTC,CASSLPTGQETQYF
TRBJ2-1,15,-,TRBD2,TRBV9,TGTGCCAGCAGCGTTAGGGAGGGCTCCTACAATGAGCAGTTCTTC,CASSVREGSYNEQFF
TRBJ2-5,11,-,-,TRBV24-1,TGTGCCACCAGCCTCCGCGAGACCCAGTACTTC,CATSLRETQYF
TRBJ2-7,13,-,-,TRBV30,TGTGCCTGGAGTCTCAGGCCTGGGTACGAGCAGTACTTC,CAWSLRPGYEQYF
TRBJ2-1,15,-,TRBD1,TRBV7-9,TGTGCCAGCAGCACAGGGGCGAGCTCCTACAATGAGCAGTTCTTC,CASSTGASSYNEQFF
TRBJ2-3,17,-,TRBD2,TRBV14,TGTGCCAGCAGCCAAGCTACTTGGCGGGAGGGAACAGATACGCAGTATTTT,CASSQATWREGTDTQYF
TRBJ2-3,15,-,-,TRBV5-4,TGTGCCAGCAGCTGGGCGGACCGCGAGGCAGATACGCAGTATTTT,CASSWADREADTQYF
TRBJ2-1,12,once,-,TRBV6-2/TRBV6-3,TGTGCCAGCAGTCCAATCGGGGAAGAGCAGTTCTTC,CASSPIGEEQFF
TRBJ1-5,13,-,-,TRBV6-6,TGTGCCAGCACGCCACAGGGCAATCAGCCCCAGCATTTT,CASTPQGNQPQHF
TRBJ2-2,14,-,TRBD1,TRBV19,TGTGCCAGTAGTCCCACTGACAGGGCCGGGGAGCTGTTTTTT,CASSPTDRAGELFF
TRBJ1-1,15,once,-,TRBV4-1,TGCGCCAGCAGCCAAGTGGGACGATTGAACACTGAAGCTTTCTTT,CASSQVGRLNTEAFF
TRBJ2-5,15,-,-,TRBV6-2/TRBV6-3,TGTGCCAGCAGTCGCCCGACAGGAGTTGGGGAGACCCAGTACTTC,CASSRPTGVGETQYF
TRBJ2-4,11,-,-,TRBV19,TGTGCCAGCAGTCTTTCGCGCCAGAAGTACTTC,CASSLSRQKYF
TRBJ2-6,20,-,-,TRBV30,TGTGCCTGGACCTTAAGCGTAGGAAGGAGGTTTTTCTCTGGGGCCAACGTCCTGACTTTC,CAWTLSVGRRFFSGANVLTF
TRBJ1-1,18,once,TRBD1,TRBV6-1,TGTGCCAGCAGTGAAATTCCCTCTACAGGGGCCGAGAACACTGAAGCTTTCTTT,CASSEIPSTGAENTEAFF
TRBJ2-5,15,-,-,TRBV3-1/TRBV3-2,TGTGCCAGCAGCCAAGCTCCAAGTCCGGGGGAGACCCAGTACTTC,CASSQAPSPGETQYF
TRBJ1-4,14,-,-,TRBV5-1,TGCGCCAGCAGCCATAGGCAGGGAGATGAAAAACTGTTTTTT,CASSHRQGDEKLFF
TRBJ1-6,12,-,-,TRBV6-5,TGTGCCAGCAACAGGGTTGATTCACCCCTCCACTTT,CASNRVDSPLHF
TRBJ2-7,13,-,-,TRBV27,TGTGCCAGCAGTGACACGGGAGCCTACGAGCAGTACTTC,CASSDTGAYEQYF
TRBJ1-3,15,-,-,TRBV5-6,TGTGCCAGCAGCTTCCGTACCTTCTCTGGAAACACCATATATTTT,CASSFRTFSGNTIYF
TRBJ1-5,14,-,-,TRBV3-1/TRBV3-2,TGTGCCAGCAGCCAGCAGGGTGGTGGAGAGCCCCAGCATTTT,CASSQQGGGEPQHF
TRBJ2-1,15,-,-,TRBV10-3,TGTGCCATCAGTGTTCAGGACAGCGGCTACAATGAGCAGTTCTTC,CAISVQDSGYNEQFF
TRBJ2-2,16,-,-,TRBV30,TGTGCCTGGAGTAGGGGACAAGGGGGTTCAGGAGGGGAGCTGTTTTTT,CAWSRGQGGSGGELFF
TRBJ2-7,11,-,-,TRBV2,TGTGCCAGCACCGCCGCCTACGAGCAGTACTTC,CASTAAYEQYF
TRBJ2-1,16,-,TRBD2,TRBV5-1,TGCGCCAGCAGCCGCACCGGGGCTAGCGGAGACAATGAGCAGTTCTTC,CASSRTGASGDNEQFF
TRBJ1-5,16,few,TRBD1,TRBV18,TGTGCCAGCTCACCCCTCGGGGGACAGGTCAATCAGCCCCAGCATTTT,CASSPLGGQVNQPQHF
TRBJ2-1,14,once,-,TRBV7-2,TGTGCCAGCAGCTTAGAAAGGGGAAGGAGCGAGCAGTTCTTC,CASSLERGRSEQFF
TRBJ2-2,14,once,-,TRBV6-6,TGTGCCAGCAGTTACTCTGGGTTGTGGGGGGAGCTGTTTTTT,CASSYSGLWGELFF
TRBJ1-5,13,-,-,TRBV30,TGTGCCTGGAGTGTTGTGAGCAATCAGCCCCAGCATTTT,CAWSVVSNQPQHF
TRBJ1-6,12,-,TRBD1,TRBV30,TGTGCCATGGGGACAGGGCATTCACCCCTCCACTTT,CAMGTGHSPLHF
TRBJ1-2,13,few,-,TRBV10-3,TGTGCCATCAGCCCCGACGAAAGTCGTGGCTACACCTTC,CAISPDESRGYTF
TRBJ2-7,18,-,TRBD2,TRBV3-1/TRBV3-2,TGTGCCAGCAGCCAAGGACCTCCGGGACTAGCGGGAGGGCTCGAGCAGTACTTC,CASSQGPPGLAGGLEQYF
TRBJ2-3,14,-,-,TRBV30,TGTGCCTGGAGCCCCACACTCAACACAGATACGCAGTATTTT,CAWSPTLNTDTQYF
TRBJ2-7,16,-,-,TRBV21-1,TGTGCCAGCAGCAGAAGCGGGGGGACGGTTTCCTACGAGCAGTACTTC,CASSRSGGTVSYEQYF
TRBJ2-1,15,-,TRBD2,TRBV9,TGTGCCAGCAGCGTAGAGGGGACTAGCGGTGATGAGCAGTTCTTC,CASSVEGTSGDEQFF
TRBJ2-1,10,once,-,TRBV29-1,TGCAGCGTTGTTATTAATGAGCAGTTCTTC,CSVVINEQFF
TRBJ2-6,18,-,-,TRBV7-6,TGTGCCAGCAGACGGGCGGCAGGGGCGGAGGCTGGGGCCAACGTCCTGACTTTC,CASRRAAGAEAGANVLTF
TRBJ2-7,13,few,TRBD1,TRBV30,TGTGCCTGGAAGGGGACAGGGGGAGTCGAGCAGTACTTC,CAWKGTGGVEQYF
TRBJ2-2,14,-,TRBD1,TRBV19,TGTGCCAGTAGTACCTGGACAGGGACCGGGGAGCTGTTTTTT,CASSTWTGTGELFF
TRBJ2-7,13,-,TRBD1,TRBV9,TGTGCCAGCAGCACAGGGGTCTCCTACGAGCAGTACTTC,CASSTGVSYEQYF
TRBJ2-3,16,-,-,TRBV5-4,TGTGCCAGCAGCTTAGGTGCAGGGAGACCCACAGATACGCAGTATTTT,CASSLGAGRPTDTQYF
TRBJ1-2,17,-,TRBD1,TRBV9,TGTGCCAGCAGCGGAGGGGTGAGACAGGGGGCGTTTTATGGCTACACCTTC,CASSGGVRQGAFYGYTF
TRBJ2-7,13,-,-,TRBV24-1,TGTGCCACCAGTGATCCCCATAAATCCGAGCAGTACTTC,CATSDPHKSEQYF
TRBJ1-2,14,-,-,TRBV6-5,TGTGCCAGCAGTTACTCGACGGTTAACTATGGCTACACCTTC,CASSYSTVNYGYTF
TRBJ2-3,15,-,-,TRBV7-6,TGTGCCAGCAGCTTAGCCGGGGGCTTCACAGATACGCAGTATTTT,CASSLAGGFTDTQYF